This T cell receptor beta chain was retrieved from a study of molecular identifiers for immune sequencing clone quantification. TCRdb analysed the PCR reads with MiXCR anew, one entry per CDR3 protein. The sample shows approximately 590,000 distinct CDR3 sequences, around 25% of them seen only once. The CDR3 is 16 amino acids. With 8 bases removed from V and 0 bases from J, the gap between germline ends came to 18 bases. Germline V gene lookup returns CDR1 LNHNV and CDR2 YYDKDF (reference sequence). This clonotype was counted many times. The sample was naive CD8+ T cells from blood, with Jurkat cell RNA spiked in. As for subset: FACS-sorted CD8+CD4-CCR7+CD45RA+ naive T cells. The sequence derives from a human donor in good health. Some libraries in this study had Jurkat cell RNA spiked in. The gene calls are TRBV15 and TRBJ2-3; no reliable D call. DNA of the CDR3: TGTGCCACCCGACCAGCAGCCTCCGGAAGCACAGATACGCAGTATTTT. Protein product: CATRPAASGSTDTQYF.